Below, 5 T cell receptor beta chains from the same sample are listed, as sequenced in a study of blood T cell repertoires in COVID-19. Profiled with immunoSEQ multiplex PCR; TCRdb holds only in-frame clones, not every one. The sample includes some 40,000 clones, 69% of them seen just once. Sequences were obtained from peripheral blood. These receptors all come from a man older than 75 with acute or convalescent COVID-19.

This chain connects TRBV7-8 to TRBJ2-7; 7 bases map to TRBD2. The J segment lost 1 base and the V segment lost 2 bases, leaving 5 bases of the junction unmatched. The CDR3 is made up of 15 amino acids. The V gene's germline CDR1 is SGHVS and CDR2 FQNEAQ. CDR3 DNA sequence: TGTGCCAGCAGCTTATTAGGCGGGGGATCCTACGAGCAGTACTTC. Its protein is CASSLLGGGSYEQYF.

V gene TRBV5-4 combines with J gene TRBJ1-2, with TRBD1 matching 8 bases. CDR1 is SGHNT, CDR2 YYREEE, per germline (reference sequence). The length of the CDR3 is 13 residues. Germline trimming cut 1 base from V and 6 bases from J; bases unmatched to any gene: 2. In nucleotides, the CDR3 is TGTGCCAGCAGCTTGACAGGGGGAGATGGCTACACCTTC. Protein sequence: CASSLTGGDGYTF.

CDR3 sequence (DNA): TGTGCCAGCAGCCAAGGGCTGGGGGCCACTGAAGCTTTCTTT. Amino acids: CASSQGLGATEAFF. The chain combines TRBV3-1 (or the pseudogene TRBV3-2) with TRBJ1-1; D might be TRBD1 (6 bases). Trimming pared 1 base from V and 4 bases from J, leaving 10 bases between. Germline values: CDR1 LGHDT, CDR2 YNNKEL (reference sequence). The CDR3 runs to 14 residues.

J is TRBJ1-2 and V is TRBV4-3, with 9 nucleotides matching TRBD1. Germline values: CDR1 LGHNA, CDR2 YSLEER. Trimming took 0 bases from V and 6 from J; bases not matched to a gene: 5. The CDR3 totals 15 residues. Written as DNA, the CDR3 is TGCGCCAGCAGCCAAGATCCACAGGGGGCAAATGGCTACACCTTC. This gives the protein CASSQDPQGANGYTF.

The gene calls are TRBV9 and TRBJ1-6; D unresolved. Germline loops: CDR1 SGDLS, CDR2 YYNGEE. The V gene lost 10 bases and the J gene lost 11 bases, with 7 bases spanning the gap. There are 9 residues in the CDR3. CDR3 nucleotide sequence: TGTGCCGTACATCCACCCCTCCACTTT. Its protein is CAVHPPLHF.